The 5 T cell receptor beta chains presented below share a single source sample, sequenced in a study of PD-1 blockade in classical Hodgkin lymphoma. Each and every patient relapsed after autologous stem cell transplantation, and patients got differing brentuximab vedotin exposure. This table comes from immunoSEQ multiplex PCR, and its TCRdb copy is limited to in-frame clones, with some not included. The table lists some 20,000 clones, around 80% of them singletons. Source: peripheral blood mononuclear cells (PBMCs), taken before the second cycle of nivolumab. These receptor sequences come from a human donor with classical Hodgkin lymphoma.

Only one count was recorded for this clone. This chain joins TRBV7-8 and TRBJ2-1, with D perhaps matching TRBD2 (6 bases). This CDR3 spans 15 amino acids. The germline gives CDR1 SGHVS, CDR2 FQNEAQ. With 5 bases removed from V and 9 bases from J, the gap between germline ends came to 20 bases. DNA for the CDR3: TGTGCCAGCAGCCTCTACCCGGACCTAGCGAGTGAGCAGTTCTTC. It is translated as CASSLYPDLASEQFF.

This clone was recorded once. The chain has TRBV14 and TRBJ2-2, with D perhaps TRBD2 (5 bases). This CDR3 is built from 14 residues. V lost 4 bases, J lost 3 bases, and 9 bases lay in between. CDR1 and CDR2 (germline): SGHDN, FVKESK. The CDR3 loop reads CASSLGVYTGELFF. CDR3 coding DNA: TGTGCCAGCAGCCTCGGGGTTTACACCGGGGAGCTGTTTTTT.

The count of this clone is one. For the CDR3, the DNA is TGTGCCAGCACCGGGACCTCCTACGAGCAGTACTTC. This encodes CASTGTSYEQYF. The chain uses TRBV2 and TRBJ2-7; tentatively, D is TRBD1 or TRBD2 (5 bases each). The CDR3 runs 12 residues. Germline V gene data show CDR1 as SNHLY and CDR2 as FYNNEI. Trimming pared 7 bases from V and 0 bases from J, leaving 7 bases between.

The CDR3 spells CASSVEEGNPRTEAFF. The CDR3 DNA sequence: TGCGCCAGCAGTGTTGAAGAAGGTAACCCACGCACTGAAGCTTTCTTT. The V and J genes are TRBV4-3 and TRBJ1-1, with no clear D. Germline loops: CDR1 LGHNA, CDR2 YSLEER. V gave up 6 bases and J gave up 4 bases, with 21 bases separating them. This CDR3 region has 16 residues.

The gene calls are TRBV27 and TRBJ2-5, with D unclear. V was shortened by 3 bases and J by 0 bases, with 11 bases between the two germline ends. The CDR3 length is 15 residues. Per the germline V gene, CDR1 is MNHEY and CDR2 is SMNVEV (reference sequence). CDR3 coding DNA: TGTGCCAGCAGTTTTGTAGATTTGTACCAAGAGACCCAGTACTTC. Protein sequence: CASSFVDLYQETQYF.